Given below is one T cell receptor beta chain in context. V was shortened by 3 bases and J by 6 bases, with 10 bases between the two germline ends. CDR3 length: 13 residues. Germline CDR1 and CDR2: LNHNV and YYDKDF (reference sequence). The authors extracted RNA and reverse transcribed it into cDNA as the sequencing template. Repertoires were generated with immunoSEQ multiplex PCR, while TCRdb's copy carries only in-frame clones and drops some. This table has about 87,000 clones, 70% to 80% appearing once. The data were obtained in a study of CD8+ T cells in alopecia areata. Treatment reported: oral pan-JAK inhibitor, 5-10 mg twice daily.

This chain links TRBV15 with TRBJ2-3; TRBD1 might be the D (5 bases). This specimen was CD8+ T cells sorted from blood, taken at approximately week 44, from a patient treated with tofacitinib. This TCR came from a human donor with alopecia areata. CDR3 sequence: CATSSSGLDTQYF. CDR3 bases: TGTGCCACCAGCAGCTCAGGGCTGGATACGCAGTATTTT.